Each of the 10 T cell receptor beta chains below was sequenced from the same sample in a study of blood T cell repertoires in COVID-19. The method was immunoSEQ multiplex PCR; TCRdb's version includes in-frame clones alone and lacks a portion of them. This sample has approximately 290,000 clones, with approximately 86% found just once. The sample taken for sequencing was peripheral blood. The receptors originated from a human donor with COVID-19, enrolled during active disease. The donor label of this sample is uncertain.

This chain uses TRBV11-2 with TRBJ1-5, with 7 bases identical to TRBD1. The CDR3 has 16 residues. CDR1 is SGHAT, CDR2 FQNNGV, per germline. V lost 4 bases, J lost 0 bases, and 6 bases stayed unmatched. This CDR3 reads CASSSGTAYSNQPQHF. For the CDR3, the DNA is TGTGCCAGCAGCTCCGGGACAGCCTATAGCAATCAGCCCCAGCATTTT.

The CDR3, as DNA: TGTGCCAGCAGCTCGGGACAACCTGGAAACACCATATATTTT. Its protein product is CASSSGQPGNTIYF. The chain carries TRBV5-5 and TRBJ1-3; D may be TRBD1 (6 bases). The germline V gene encodes CDR1 SGHKS and CDR2 YYEKEE (reference sequence). The CDR3 is 14 amino acids. V gave up 3 bases and J gave up 2 bases, with 9 bases separating them. The complete variable domain, with remaining parts taken from reference TRBV5-5 and TRBJ1-3, reads DAGVTQSPTHLIKTRGQQVTLRCSPISGHKSVSWYQQVLGQGPQFIFQYYEKEERGRGNFPDRFSARQFPNYSSELNVNALLLGDSALYLCASSSGQPGNTIYFGEGSWLTVV.

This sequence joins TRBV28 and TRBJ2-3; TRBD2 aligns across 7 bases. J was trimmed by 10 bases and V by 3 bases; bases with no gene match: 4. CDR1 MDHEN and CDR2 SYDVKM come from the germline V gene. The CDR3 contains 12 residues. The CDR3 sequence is CASSFRGVAQYF. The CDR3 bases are TGTGCCAGCAGTTTTCGGGGGGTGGCGCAGTATTTT. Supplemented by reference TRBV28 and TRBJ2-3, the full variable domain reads DVKVTQSSRYLVKRTGEKVFLECVQDMDHENMFWYRQDPGLGLRLIYFSYDVKMKEKGDIPEGYSVSREKKERFSLILESASTNQTSMYLCASSFRGVAQYFGPGTRLTVL.

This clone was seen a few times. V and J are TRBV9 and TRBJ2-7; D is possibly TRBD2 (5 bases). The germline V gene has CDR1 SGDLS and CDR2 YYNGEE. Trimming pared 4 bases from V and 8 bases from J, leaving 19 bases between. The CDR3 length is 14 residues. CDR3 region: CASSPDLRGYKQYF. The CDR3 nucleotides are TGTGCCAGCAGCCCGGACTTAAGAGGGTACAAGCAGTACTTC.

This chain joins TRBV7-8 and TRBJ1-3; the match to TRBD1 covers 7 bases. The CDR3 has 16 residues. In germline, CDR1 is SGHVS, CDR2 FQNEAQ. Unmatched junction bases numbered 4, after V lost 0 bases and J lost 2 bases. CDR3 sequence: CASSLAGDSPGNTIYF. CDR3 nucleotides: TGTGCCAGCAGCTTAGCGGGGGACAGTCCTGGAAACACCATATATTTT.

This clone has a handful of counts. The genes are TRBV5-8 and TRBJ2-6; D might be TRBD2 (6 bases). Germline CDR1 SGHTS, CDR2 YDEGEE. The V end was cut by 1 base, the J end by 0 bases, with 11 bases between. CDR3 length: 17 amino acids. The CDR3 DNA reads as TGTGCCAGCAGCTTGTTTTTCGGGAGCTCTGGGGCCAACGTCCTGACTTTC. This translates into CASSLFFGSSGANVLTF.

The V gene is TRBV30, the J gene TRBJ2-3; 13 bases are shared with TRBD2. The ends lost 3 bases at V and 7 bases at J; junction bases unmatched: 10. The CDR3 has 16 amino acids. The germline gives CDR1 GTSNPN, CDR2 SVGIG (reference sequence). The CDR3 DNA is TGTGCCTGGAGACGTACCGGGACTAGCGGGACTAATACGCAGTATTTT. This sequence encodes CAWRRTGTSGTNTQYF.

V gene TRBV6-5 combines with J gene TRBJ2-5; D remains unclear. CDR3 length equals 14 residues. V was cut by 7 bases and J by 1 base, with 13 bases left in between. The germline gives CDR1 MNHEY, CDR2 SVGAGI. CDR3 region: CASTLSLTQETQYF. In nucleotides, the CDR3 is TGTGCCAGCACCCTTAGCCTAACCCAAGAGACCCAGTACTTC.

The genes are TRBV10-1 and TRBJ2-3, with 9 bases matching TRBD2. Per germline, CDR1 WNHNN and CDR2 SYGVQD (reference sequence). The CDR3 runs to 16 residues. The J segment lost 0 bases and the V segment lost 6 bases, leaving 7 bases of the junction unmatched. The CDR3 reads CASSDTSGSSTDTQYF. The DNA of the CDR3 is TGCGCCAGCAGCGACACTAGCGGGTCTAGCACAGATACGCAGTATTTT.

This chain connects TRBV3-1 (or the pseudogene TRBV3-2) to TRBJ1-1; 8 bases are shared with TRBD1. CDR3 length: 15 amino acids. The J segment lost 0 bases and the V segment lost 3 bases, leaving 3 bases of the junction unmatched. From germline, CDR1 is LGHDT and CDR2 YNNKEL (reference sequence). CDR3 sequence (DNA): TGTGCCAGCAGCCACGAGACAGGGGTGAACACTGAAGCTTTCTTT. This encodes CASSHETGVNTEAFF.